These T cell receptor beta chains were read from a single sample in a study of regulatory and conventional T cells in RAG deficiency. The assay was immunoSEQ multiplex PCR, and TCRdb's table has in-frame clones only and misses some. Among 30,000 to 40,000 clones listed, around 76% were seen once. The same data also contributed to another study, on regulatory T cells.

The sequencing input was CD4+ effector T cells sorted from blood. The receptor source for this set is a human donor in good health. CDR3s include the opening cysteine and the closing phenylalanine or tryptophan. Each record gives: D gene, clone size, V gene, J gene, CDR3 protein, CDR3 DNA. A D gene is named only where the DNA matches it firmly. Where a row states a size, it is once, few, many or the class of an expanded clone; other rows omit it.

d_gene: .; abundance: .; v_gene: TRBV5-1; j_gene: TRBJ1-2; CDR3aa: CASSLASNYGYTF; CDR3nt: TGCGCCAGCAGCTTGGCTTCAAACTATGGCTACACCTTC
d_gene: .; abundance: few; v_gene: TRBV18; j_gene: TRBJ1-4; CDR3aa: CASSPLQGSQNEKLFF; CDR3nt: TGTGCCAGCTCACCACTACAGGGTTCCCAAAATGAAAAACTGTTTTTT
d_gene: TRBD2; abundance: once; v_gene: TRBV14; j_gene: TRBJ2-7; CDR3aa: CASSHAGGGYEQYF; CDR3nt: TGTGCCAGCAGCCATGCGGGGGGCGGATACGAGCAGTACTTC
d_gene: TRBD1; abundance: .; v_gene: TRBV6-5; j_gene: TRBJ1-4; CDR3aa: CASSYSGTGEEKLFF; CDR3nt: TGTGCCAGCAGTTACTCGGGGACAGGGGAGGAAAAACTGTTTTTT
d_gene: TRBD1; abundance: .; v_gene: TRBV7-2; j_gene: TRBJ2-7; CDR3aa: CASSFTWDSPGEQYF; CDR3nt: TGTGCCAGCAGCTTTACTTGGGACAGCCCGGGGGAGCAGTACTTC
d_gene: .; abundance: .; v_gene: TRBV10-3; j_gene: TRBJ1-2; CDR3aa: CAISESPGYNYGYTF; CDR3nt: TGTGCCATCAGTGAGTCCCCAGGGTATAACTATGGCTACACCTTC
d_gene: TRBD1; abundance: .; v_gene: TRBV9; j_gene: TRBJ1-5; CDR3aa: CASSATGQSNQPQHF; CDR3nt: TGTGCCAGCAGCGCGACGGGACAGAGCAATCAGCCCCAGCATTTT
d_gene: .; abundance: few; v_gene: TRBV14; j_gene: TRBJ1-6; CDR3aa: CASSQTVSALHF; CDR3nt: TGTGCCAGCAGCCAAACGGTCTCGGCCCTCCACTTT
d_gene: TRBD1; abundance: .; v_gene: TRBV5-1; j_gene: TRBJ2-7; CDR3aa: CASSTGTGGFEQYF; CDR3nt: TGCGCCAGCAGCACCGGGACAGGGGGCTTCGAGCAGTACTTC
d_gene: .; abundance: .; v_gene: TRBV5-4; j_gene: TRBJ1-1; CDR3aa: CASSLEGGRGDTEAFF; CDR3nt: TGTGCCAGCAGCTTGGAGGGGGGGCGCGGGGACACTGAAGCTTTCTTT
d_gene: .; abundance: .; v_gene: TRBV10-3; j_gene: TRBJ1-1; CDR3aa: CAISGGTEAFF; CDR3nt: TGTGCCATCAGCGGCGGCACTGAAGCTTTCTTT
d_gene: .; abundance: .; v_gene: TRBV7-8; j_gene: TRBJ1-1; CDR3aa: CASSLEGNTEAFF; CDR3nt: TGTGCCAGCAGCTTAGAAGGGAACACTGAAGCTTTCTTT
d_gene: .; abundance: .; v_gene: TRBV7-2; j_gene: TRBJ2-7; CDR3aa: CASSLRFRRGVNYEQYF; CDR3nt: TGTGCCAGCAGCTTAAGGTTTCGGCGGGGAGTAAACTACGAGCAGTACTTC
d_gene: TRBD1; abundance: .; v_gene: TRBV6-6; j_gene: TRBJ1-1; CDR3aa: CASSPQGATEAFF; CDR3nt: TGTGCCAGCAGTCCTCAGGGGGCCACTGAAGCTTTCTTT
d_gene: .; abundance: .; v_gene: TRBV19; j_gene: TRBJ1-5; CDR3aa: CASSLSRQPQHF; CDR3nt: TGTGCCAGTAGTCTTTCGAGGCAGCCCCAGCATTTT
d_gene: .; abundance: .; v_gene: TRBV5-1; j_gene: TRBJ2-1; CDR3aa: CASSLVGDHEQFF; CDR3nt: TGCGCCAGCAGCTTGGTCGGGGACCATGAGCAGTTCTTC
d_gene: TRBD1; abundance: once; v_gene: TRBV15; j_gene: TRBJ1-2; CDR3aa: CATSGRDSPNYGYTF; CDR3nt: TGTGCCACCAGCGGCCGGGACAGCCCTAACTATGGCTACACCTTC
d_gene: .; abundance: .; v_gene: TRBV28; j_gene: TRBJ1-4; CDR3aa: CASSSPARGGNEKLFF; CDR3nt: TGTGCCAGCAGTTCCCCAGCCCGGGGGGGAAATGAAAAACTGTTTTTT
d_gene: TRBD1; abundance: .; v_gene: TRBV4-2; j_gene: TRBJ1-6; CDR3aa: CASSLSLAGQGNSPLHF; CDR3nt: TGTGCCAGCAGCCTCTCCCTAGCGGGACAGGGGAATTCACCCCTCCACTTT
d_gene: TRBD1; abundance: .; v_gene: TRBV15; j_gene: TRBJ2-7; CDR3aa: CATSRGHGTGTHEQYF; CDR3nt: TGTGCCACCAGCAGAGGCCACGGGACAGGCACCCACGAGCAGTACTTC
d_gene: .; abundance: .; v_gene: TRBV28; j_gene: TRBJ1-6; CDR3aa: CASSPLVPKPTNSPLHF; CDR3nt: TGTGCCAGCAGCCCCCTGGTGCCAAAGCCAACCAATTCACCCCTCCACTTT
d_gene: TRBD2; abundance: .; v_gene: TRBV7-9; j_gene: TRBJ2-5; CDR3aa: CASSSPGLEGIETQYF; CDR3nt: TGTGCCAGCAGCTCGCCGGGACTAGAGGGAATAGAGACCCAGTACTTC
d_gene: TRBD2; abundance: .; v_gene: TRBV6-5; j_gene: TRBJ2-1; CDR3aa: CASSPGGPPQLEQFF; CDR3nt: TGTGCCAGCTCGCCGGGGGGGCCCCCCCAATTGGAGCAGTTCTTC
d_gene: .; abundance: .; v_gene: TRBV5-6; j_gene: TRBJ2-3; CDR3aa: CASGGRANFYTDTQYF; CDR3nt: TGTGCCAGCGGAGGCCGGGCGAACTTTTACACAGATACGCAGTATTTT
d_gene: TRBD1; abundance: .; v_gene: TRBV18; j_gene: TRBJ2-2; CDR3aa: CASSWGTGDTGELFF; CDR3nt: TGTGCCAGCTCTTGGGGGACAGGCGACACCGGGGAGCTGTTTTTT
d_gene: .; abundance: .; v_gene: TRBV5-4; j_gene: TRBJ2-3; CDR3aa: CASSLGTATDTQYF; CDR3nt: TGTGCCAGCAGCTTGGGGACAGCAACAGATACGCAGTATTTT
d_gene: .; abundance: .; v_gene: TRBV5-1; j_gene: TRBJ2-1; CDR3aa: CASRSTTSAGAYNEQFF; CDR3nt: TGCGCCAGCAGATCGACCACTAGCGCGGGGGCTTACAATGAGCAGTTCTTC
d_gene: .; abundance: few; v_gene: TRBV7-6; j_gene: TRBJ1-6; CDR3aa: CASSLDAGALHF; CDR3nt: TGTGCCAGCAGTCTTGATGCAGGGGCCCTCCACTTT
d_gene: .; abundance: .; v_gene: TRBV10-3; j_gene: TRBJ2-4; CDR3aa: CAISEKGDIQYF; CDR3nt: TGTGCCATCAGTGAGAAGGGGGACATTCAGTACTTC
d_gene: .; abundance: few; v_gene: TRBV7-2; j_gene: TRBJ1-2; CDR3aa: CASSLGEAFYGYTF; CDR3nt: TGTGCCAGCAGCTTAGGCGAGGCCTTCTATGGCTACACCTTC
d_gene: TRBD2; abundance: .; v_gene: TRBV7-3; j_gene: TRBJ2-1; CDR3aa: CASSSRGSGGYNEQFF; CDR3nt: TGTGCCAGCAGCTCTCGGGGTAGCGGGGGCTACAATGAGCAGTTCTTC
d_gene: .; abundance: .; v_gene: TRBV6-1; j_gene: TRBJ2-1; CDR3aa: CASSLGQNYNEQFF; CDR3nt: TGTGCCAGCAGCCTTGGACAGAATTACAATGAGCAGTTCTTC
d_gene: TRBD1; abundance: .; v_gene: TRBV5-1; j_gene: TRBJ1-6; CDR3aa: CASSSGQGNSPLHF; CDR3nt: TGCGCCAGCAGCTCGGGACAGGGTAATTCACCCCTCCACTTT
d_gene: .; abundance: .; v_gene: TRBV10-2; j_gene: TRBJ1-1; CDR3aa: CASRRTANTEAFF; CDR3nt: TGCGCCAGCAGGAGGACAGCGAACACTGAAGCTTTCTTT
d_gene: TRBD2; abundance: .; v_gene: TRBV5-6; j_gene: TRBJ2-7; CDR3aa: CASSHGTSWNVYEQYF; CDR3nt: TGTGCCAGCAGCCACGGGACTAGCTGGAATGTCTACGAGCAGTACTTC
d_gene: .; abundance: .; v_gene: TRBV4-1; j_gene: TRBJ2-2; CDR3aa: CASSQEGRRVTGELFF; CDR3nt: TGCGCCAGCAGCCAAGAAGGTAGAAGAGTCACCGGGGAGCTGTTTTTT
d_gene: TRBD1; abundance: .; v_gene: TRBV5-1; j_gene: TRBJ2-1; CDR3aa: CASLTLRSRDRVHNEQFF; CDR3nt: TGCGCCAGCCTTACCCTAAGATCCCGGGACAGGGTCCACAATGAGCAGTTCTTC
d_gene: .; abundance: once; v_gene: TRBV27; j_gene: TRBJ1-1; CDR3aa: CASSLGRAGMNTEAFF; CDR3nt: TGTGCCAGCAGTTTAGGGCGGGCAGGCATGAACACTGAAGCTTTCTTT
d_gene: .; abundance: .; v_gene: TRBV2; j_gene: TRBJ1-2; CDR3aa: CASTQARQVANYGYTF; CDR3nt: TGTGCCAGCACCCAAGCCCGACAGGTAGCTAACTATGGCTACACCTTC
d_gene: .; abundance: .; v_gene: TRBV7-2; j_gene: TRBJ1-2; CDR3aa: CASSFRDYGYTF; CDR3nt: TGTGCCAGCAGCTTCAGGGATTATGGCTACACCTTC
d_gene: .; abundance: .; v_gene: TRBV7-9; j_gene: TRBJ2-7; CDR3aa: CASRGLLRLGVYEQYF; CDR3nt: TGTGCCAGCAGGGGTCTCCTCCGCCTGGGGGTTTACGAGCAGTACTTC
d_gene: .; abundance: .; v_gene: TRBV5-1; j_gene: TRBJ1-1; CDR3aa: CASSPRPADQNTEAFF; CDR3nt: TGCGCCAGCAGCCCCCGCCCAGCGGACCAGAACACTGAAGCTTTCTTT
d_gene: .; abundance: .; v_gene: TRBV18; j_gene: TRBJ2-2; CDR3aa: CASSPQGAGELFF; CDR3nt: TGTGCCAGCTCACCACAGGGAGCCGGGGAGCTGTTTTTT
d_gene: TRBD1; abundance: .; v_gene: TRBV18; j_gene: TRBJ1-5; CDR3aa: CASSPDRGPGQPQHF; CDR3nt: TGTGCCAGCTCACCGGACAGGGGGCCTGGACAGCCCCAGCATTTT
d_gene: .; abundance: .; v_gene: TRBV4-1; j_gene: TRBJ2-5; CDR3aa: CASSLSGTAKTQYF; CDR3nt: TGCGCCAGCAGCCTATCCGGGACCGCGAAGACCCAGTACTTC
d_gene: .; abundance: .; v_gene: TRBV7-9; j_gene: TRBJ2-7; CDR3aa: CASSLGGTVEQYF; CDR3nt: TGTGCCAGCAGCTTAGGTGGGACCGTCGAGCAGTACTTC
d_gene: .; abundance: .; v_gene: TRBV6-1; j_gene: TRBJ2-7; CDR3aa: CATYRARSHEQYF; CDR3nt: TGTGCCACCTACAGGGCAAGGAGCCACGAGCAGTACTTC
d_gene: TRBD1; abundance: .; v_gene: TRBV6-5; j_gene: TRBJ2-7; CDR3aa: CASSYWQGAYEQYF; CDR3nt: TGTGCCAGCAGTTACTGGCAGGGGGCGTACGAGCAGTACTTC
d_gene: TRBD2; abundance: .; v_gene: TRBV11-2; j_gene: TRBJ2-5; CDR3aa: CASSPGLAGGLETQYF; CDR3nt: TGTGCCAGCAGCCCCGGGCTAGCGGGAGGTTTAGAGACCCAGTACTTC
d_gene: .; abundance: .; v_gene: TRBV2; j_gene: TRBJ1-2; CDR3aa: CASSEVGTADYGYTF; CDR3nt: TGTGCCAGCAGTGAAGTGGGGACTGCCGACTATGGCTACACCTTC
d_gene: .; abundance: .; v_gene: TRBV9; j_gene: TRBJ1-4; CDR3aa: CASGAATNEKLFF; CDR3nt: TGTGCCAGCGGGGCTGCAACTAATGAAAAACTGTTTTTT
d_gene: TRBD1; abundance: .; v_gene: TRBV4-2; j_gene: TRBJ2-1; CDR3aa: CASSPRRLGTGNLYNEQFF; CDR3nt: TGTGCCAGCAGCCCCAGGAGACTCGGGACAGGGAATCTCTACAATGAGCAGTTCTTC
d_gene: .; abundance: few; v_gene: TRBV27; j_gene: TRBJ1-2; CDR3aa: CASSFTEGYGYTF; CDR3nt: TGTGCCAGCAGTTTTACAGAGGGCTATGGCTACACCTTC
d_gene: .; abundance: .; v_gene: TRBV6-1; j_gene: TRBJ1-2; CDR3aa: CASIRVLGDGYTF; CDR3nt: TGTGCCAGCATCAGGGTCCTGGGGGATGGCTACACCTTC
d_gene: TRBD1; abundance: .; v_gene: TRBV6-1; j_gene: TRBJ1-2; CDR3aa: CASSWDRDYGYTF; CDR3nt: TGTGCCAGCAGTTGGGACAGGGACTATGGCTACACCTTC
d_gene: .; abundance: .; v_gene: TRBV9; j_gene: TRBJ2-7; CDR3aa: CASSVAPTSEQYF; CDR3nt: TGTGCCAGCAGCGTAGCTCCCACGAGCGAGCAGTACTTC
d_gene: .; abundance: .; v_gene: TRBV9; j_gene: TRBJ2-5; CDR3aa: CASSVSTGRGQETQYF; CDR3nt: TGTGCCAGCAGCGTATCCACAGGGCGGGGCCAAGAGACCCAGTACTTC